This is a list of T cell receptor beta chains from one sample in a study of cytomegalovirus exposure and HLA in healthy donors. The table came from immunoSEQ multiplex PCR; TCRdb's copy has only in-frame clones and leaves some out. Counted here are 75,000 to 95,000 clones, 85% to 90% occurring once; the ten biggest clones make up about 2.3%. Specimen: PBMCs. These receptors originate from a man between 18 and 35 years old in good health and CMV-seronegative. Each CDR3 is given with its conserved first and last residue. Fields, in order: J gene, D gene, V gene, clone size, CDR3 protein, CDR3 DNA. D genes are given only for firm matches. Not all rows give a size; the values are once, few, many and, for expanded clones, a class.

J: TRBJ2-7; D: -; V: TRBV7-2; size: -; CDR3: CASSFQAPSRTYYEQYF; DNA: TGTGCCAGCAGCTTTCAGGCCCCGAGCAGGACTTACTACGAGCAGTACTTC
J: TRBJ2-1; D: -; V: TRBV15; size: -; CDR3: CATSDVADPYNEQFF; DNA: TGTGCCACCAGCGACGTAGCGGACCCCTACAATGAGCAGTTCTTC
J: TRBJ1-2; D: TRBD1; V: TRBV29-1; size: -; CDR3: CSVVGGQSDGYTF; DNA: TGCAGCGTTGTGGGGGGACAGTCCGATGGCTACACCTTC
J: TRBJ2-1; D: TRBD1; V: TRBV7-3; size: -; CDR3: CASSLMGQGHNEQFF; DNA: TGTGCCAGCAGCTTAATGGGACAGGGCCACAATGAGCAGTTCTTC
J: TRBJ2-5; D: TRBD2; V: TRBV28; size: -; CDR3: CASSYSGRQETQYF; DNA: TGTGCCAGCAGTTATAGCGGGCGTCAAGAGACCCAGTACTTC
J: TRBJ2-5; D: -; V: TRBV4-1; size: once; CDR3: CASSQDQGARETQYF; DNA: TGCGCCAGCAGCCAAGATCAAGGGGCGCGTGAGACCCAGTACTTC
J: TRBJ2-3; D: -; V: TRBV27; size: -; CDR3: CASTTQYF; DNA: TGTGCCAGCACAACGCAGTATTTT
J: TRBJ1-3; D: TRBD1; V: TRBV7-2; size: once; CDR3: CASSPEQGASGNTIYF; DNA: TGTGCCAGCAGCCCAGAACAGGGGGCCTCTGGAAACACCATATATTTT
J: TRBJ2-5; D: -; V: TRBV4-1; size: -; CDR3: CASSQGQFKSETQYF; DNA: TGCGCCAGCAGCCAAGGACAGTTTAAATCAGAGACCCAGTACTTC
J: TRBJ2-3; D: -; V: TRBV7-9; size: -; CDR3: CASSQLGGATDTQYF; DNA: TGTGCCAGCAGCCAGCTAGGGGGGGCGACAGATACGCAGTATTTT
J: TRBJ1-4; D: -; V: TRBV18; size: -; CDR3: CASSRNPPGEKLFF; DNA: TGTGCCAGCTCACGGAACCCCCCCGGGGAAAAACTGTTTTTT
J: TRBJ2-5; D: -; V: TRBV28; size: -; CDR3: CASSFPKAQGETQYF; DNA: TGTGCCAGCAGTTTCCCCAAGGCCCAGGGGGAGACCCAGTACTTC
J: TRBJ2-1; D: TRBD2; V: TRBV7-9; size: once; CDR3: CSSSLAFAGAAYNEQFF; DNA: TGTTCCAGCAGCTTAGCTTTTGCGGGAGCCGCCTACAATGAGCAGTTCTTC
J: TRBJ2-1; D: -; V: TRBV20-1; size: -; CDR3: CSARPHNEQFF; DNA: TGCAGTGCTAGACCACATAATGAGCAGTTCTTC
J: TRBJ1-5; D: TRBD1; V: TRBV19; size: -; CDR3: CASTSGQGAGQPQHF; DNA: TGTGCCAGTACCTCAGGACAGGGGGCCGGTCAGCCCCAGCATTTT
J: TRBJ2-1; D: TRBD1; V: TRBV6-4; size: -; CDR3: CASRTHRGLSNEQFF; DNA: TGTGCCAGCCGTACTCACAGGGGGCTATCCAATGAGCAGTTCTTC
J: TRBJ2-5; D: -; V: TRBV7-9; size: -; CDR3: CASKGAGGQETQYF; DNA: TGTGCCAGCAAGGGGGCGGGGGGACAAGAGACCCAGTACTTC
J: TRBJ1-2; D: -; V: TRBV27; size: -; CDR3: CASSLFAATNYGYTF; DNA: TGTGCCAGCAGTTTATTTGCGGCGACTAACTATGGCTACACCTTC
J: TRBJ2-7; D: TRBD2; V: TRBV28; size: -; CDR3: CASSPLAGSSYEQYF; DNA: TGTGCCAGCAGTCCACTAGCGGGATCGTCCTACGAGCAGTACTTC
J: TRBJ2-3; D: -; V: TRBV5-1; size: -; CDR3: CASNKGLLSTDTQYF; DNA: TGCGCCAGCAACAAGGGGCTTCTTAGCACAGATACGCAGTATTTT
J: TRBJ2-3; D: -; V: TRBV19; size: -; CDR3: CASSIDFGGNGVTQYF; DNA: TGTGCCAGTAGTATAGATTTTGGAGGGAACGGAGTTACGCAGTATTTT
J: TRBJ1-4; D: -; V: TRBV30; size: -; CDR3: CAWSPRTSGRDVGPEKLFF; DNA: TGTGCCTGGAGTCCTCGGACTAGCGGGAGGGACGTCGGACCAGAAAAACTGTTTTTT
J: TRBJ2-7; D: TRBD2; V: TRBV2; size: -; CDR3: CASSEALPRTSGSYEQYF; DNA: TGTGCCAGCAGTGAAGCGCTTCCACGGACTAGCGGGAGTTACGAGCAGTACTTC
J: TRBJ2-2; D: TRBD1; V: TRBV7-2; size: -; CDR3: CASQRVGQGSGELFF; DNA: TGTGCCAGCCAGAGGGTGGGACAGGGGTCCGGGGAGCTGTTTTTT
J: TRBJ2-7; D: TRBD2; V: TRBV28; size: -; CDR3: CASSRGLAGGSEQYF; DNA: TGTGCCAGCAGTCGTGGACTAGCGGGAGGTAGCGAGCAGTACTTC
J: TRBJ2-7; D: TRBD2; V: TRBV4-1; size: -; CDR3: CASSQVRFSGSAIGIEQYF; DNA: TGCGCCAGCAGCCAAGTCCGTTTTAGCGGGAGTGCTATCGGGATCGAGCAGTACTTC
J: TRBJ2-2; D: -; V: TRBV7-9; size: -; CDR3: CASSLAGGTGELFF; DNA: TGTGCCAGCAGCTTAGCGGGAGGCACCGGGGAGCTGTTTTTT
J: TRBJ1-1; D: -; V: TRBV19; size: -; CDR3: CASSYRASEAFF; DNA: TGTGCCAGTAGTTACAGGGCGTCTGAAGCTTTCTTT
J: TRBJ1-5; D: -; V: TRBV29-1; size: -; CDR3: CSVGSGNQPQHF; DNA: TGCAGCGTGGGGTCAGGGAATCAGCCCCAGCATTTT
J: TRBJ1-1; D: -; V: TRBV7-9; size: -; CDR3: CASSPTADGNTEAFF; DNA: TGTGCCAGCAGCCCTACAGCGGACGGGAACACTGAAGCTTTCTTT
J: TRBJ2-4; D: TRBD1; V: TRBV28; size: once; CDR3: CASSHRGDGQNIQYF; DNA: TGTGCCAGCAGCCACAGGGGAGACGGTCAAAACATTCAGTACTTC
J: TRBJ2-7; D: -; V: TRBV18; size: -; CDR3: CASSPPSGRAYEQYF; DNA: TGTGCCAGCTCACCACCATCAGGGCGCGCCTACGAGCAGTACTTC
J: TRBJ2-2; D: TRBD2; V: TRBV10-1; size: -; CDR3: CASVVGGRAGELFF; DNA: TGCGCCAGCGTAGTTGGCGGGAGAGCAGGGGAGCTGTTTTTT
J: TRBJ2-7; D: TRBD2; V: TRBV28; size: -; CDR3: CASSSTYSGRAHEQYF; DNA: TGTGCCAGCAGTTCGACCTATAGCGGGAGGGCCCACGAGCAGTACTTC
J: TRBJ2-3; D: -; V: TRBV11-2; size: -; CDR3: CASSQTTGIDTQYF; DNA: TGTGCCAGCAGCCAGACGACAGGAATAGATACGCAGTATTTT
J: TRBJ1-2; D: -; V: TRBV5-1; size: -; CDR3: CASSPGVIGFSGYTF; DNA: TGCGCCAGCAGCCCGGGGGTGATTGGGTTCTCGGGCTACACCTTC
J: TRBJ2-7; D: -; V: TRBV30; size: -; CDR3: CAWSVRGISYEQYF; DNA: TGTGCCTGGAGTGTCCGGGGAATTTCCTACGAGCAGTACTTC
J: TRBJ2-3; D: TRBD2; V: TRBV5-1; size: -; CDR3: CASSRRLAGEALRTDTQYF; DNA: TGCGCCAGCAGCCGTAGACTAGCGGGAGAGGCCCTTCGCACAGATACGCAGTATTTT
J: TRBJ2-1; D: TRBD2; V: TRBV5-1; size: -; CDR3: CASSLGGRAYNEQFF; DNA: TGCGCCAGCAGCTTGGGCGGGAGGGCCTACAATGAGCAGTTCTTC
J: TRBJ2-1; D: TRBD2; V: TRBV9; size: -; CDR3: CASSVIAGSPNEQFF; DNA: TGTGCCAGCAGCGTGATAGCGGGATCCCCCAATGAGCAGTTCTTC
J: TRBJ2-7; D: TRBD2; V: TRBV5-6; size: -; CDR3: CASRRGTSGRFYEQYF; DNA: TGTGCCAGCAGACGAGGAACTAGCGGGAGGTTCTACGAGCAGTACTTC
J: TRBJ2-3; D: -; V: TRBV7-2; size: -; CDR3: CASSLYGDTQYF; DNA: TGTGCCAGCAGCTTATACGGGGATACGCAGTATTTT
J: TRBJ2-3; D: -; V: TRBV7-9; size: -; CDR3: CASSSKLSTDTQYF; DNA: TGTGCCAGCAGCTCTAAACTTAGCACAGATACGCAGTATTTT
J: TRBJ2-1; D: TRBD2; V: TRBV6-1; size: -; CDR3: CASSDLAGVSYNEQFF; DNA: TGTGCCAGCAGTGACCTTGCGGGAGTATCCTACAATGAGCAGTTCTTC
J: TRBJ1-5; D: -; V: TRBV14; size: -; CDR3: CASSQGANQPQHF; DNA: TGTGCCAGCAGCCAAGGGGCGAATCAGCCCCAGCATTTT
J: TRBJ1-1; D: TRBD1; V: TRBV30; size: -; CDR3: CAWRGTGSAEAFF; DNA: TGTGCCTGGAGGGGGACAGGGTCGGCTGAAGCTTTCTTT
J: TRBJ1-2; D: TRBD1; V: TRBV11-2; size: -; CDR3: CASSFSPTGRYLYGYTF; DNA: TGTGCCAGCAGCTTCTCTCCGACAGGGCGGTATCTCTATGGCTACACCTTC
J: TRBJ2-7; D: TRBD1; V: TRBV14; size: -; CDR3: CASSQVTGGEQYF; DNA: TGTGCCAGCAGCCAGGTTACAGGGGGCGAGCAGTACTTC
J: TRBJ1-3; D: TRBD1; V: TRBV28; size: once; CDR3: CASIPGGSGNTIYF; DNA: TGTGCCAGCATCCCAGGGGGATCTGGAAACACCATATATTTT
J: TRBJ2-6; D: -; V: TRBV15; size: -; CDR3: CATSRAQGRINTLPVGANVLTF; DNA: TGTGCCACCAGCAGAGCGCAGGGGCGAATTAATACTTTGCCTGTTGGGGCCAACGTCCTGACTTTC
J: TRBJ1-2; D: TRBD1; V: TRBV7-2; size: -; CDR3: CASSSDRGYGYTF; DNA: TGTGCCAGCAGCTCTGACAGGGGCTATGGCTACACCTTC
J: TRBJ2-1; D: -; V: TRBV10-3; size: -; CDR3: CASTASASSYNEQFF; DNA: TGTGCCTCCACGGCTAGCGCGAGCTCCTACAATGAGCAGTTCTTC
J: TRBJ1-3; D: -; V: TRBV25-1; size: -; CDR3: CASSEGGLSTRHDTIYF; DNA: TGTGCCAGCAGTGAGGGGGGACTATCGACCAGACACGACACCATATATTTT
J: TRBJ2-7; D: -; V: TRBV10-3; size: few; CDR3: CAISEQVGTGEQYF; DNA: TGTGCCATCAGTGAGCAGGTAGGCACGGGGGAGCAGTACTTC
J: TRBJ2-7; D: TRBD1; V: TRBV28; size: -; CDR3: CATQTGTGYYEQYF; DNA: TGTGCCACCCAAACCGGGACAGGCTACTACGAGCAGTACTTC
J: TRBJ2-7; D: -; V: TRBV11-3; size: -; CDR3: CASSLGHSYEQYF; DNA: TGTGCCAGCAGCTTAGGACATTCCTACGAGCAGTACTTC
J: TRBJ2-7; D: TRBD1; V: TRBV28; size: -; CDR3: CATLPPQGAYEQYF; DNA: TGTGCCACCCTACCCCCCCAGGGGGCCTACGAGCAGTACTTC
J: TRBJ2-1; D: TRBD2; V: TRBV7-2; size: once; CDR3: CASRLAGVGSYNEQFF; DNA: TGTGCCAGCAGACTAGCGGGAGTAGGGTCCTACAATGAGCAGTTCTTC
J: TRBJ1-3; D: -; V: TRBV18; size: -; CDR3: CASSLLTESNSGNTIYF; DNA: TGTGCCAGCTCACTGCTGACAGAATCCAACTCTGGAAACACCATATATTTT
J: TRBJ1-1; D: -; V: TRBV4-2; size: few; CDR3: CASSQGLRDVGTEAFF; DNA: TGTGCCAGCAGCCAAGGTTTGCGGGATGTGGGCACTGAAGCTTTCTTT